The next 19 T cell receptor beta chains were all read from a single sample in a study of regulatory T cells in long-lasting Graves disease. The TCR beta library used iRepertoire HTBI primers with Arm-PCR amplification of CDR3. One entry per CDR3 protein, called by TCRdb with MiXCR from the multiplex PCR reads. This sample has around 250,000 distinct CDR3 sequences, with about 20% found just once. Time point meaning: newly diagnosed GD, antithyroid drugs for less than 3 months. PBMCs provided the RNA from which the TCR library was made. In addition, the sample was reused for a study of T cells in Graves' hyperthyroidism and ophthalmopathy.

Sequences were derived from peripheral blood mononuclear cells (PBMCs), sampled at new diagnosis, from a patient treated with antithyroid drugs. The receptors come from a woman aged 30 to 39 with Graves disease.

The chain employs TRBV6-9 and TRBJ1-4, with unresolved D. This CDR3 region has 13 residues. V shed 3 bases and J shed 8 bases, with 10 bases lying between them. Germline lookup yields CDR1 MNHGY and CDR2 SVAAGI. The CDR3 DNA follows: TGTGCCAGCAGTTACTTCCAGGAGGAAAAACTGTTTTTT. Protein sequence: CASSYFQEEKLFF.

This clonotype was found many times. The chain is built from TRBV6-1 and TRBJ2-6, with D unclear. This CDR3 region has 15 residues. Trimming shortened V by 1 base and J by 0 bases, and 4 bases separated the two germline ends. The germline CDR1 and CDR2 sequences are MNHNS and SASEGT. The CDR3 reads CASSEDDSGANVLTF. The CDR3 bases are TGTGCCAGCAGTGAAGACGACTCTGGGGCCAACGTCCTGACTTTC.

The CDR3 protein is CSASQTYSGANVLTF. The CDR3 DNA is TGCAGTGCTAGTCAGACCTACTCTGGGGCCAACGTCCTGACTTTC. The gene calls are TRBV20-1 and TRBJ2-6; D is undetermined. This CDR3 is built from 15 residues. CDR1 and CDR2 (germline): DFQATT, SNEGSKA (reference sequence). With 3 bases removed from V and 0 bases from J, the gap between germline ends came to 9 bases.

This clonotype has ten or more counts. V gene TRBV12-3 or TRBV12-4 combines with J gene TRBJ2-3, with D unresolved. The CDR3 extends over 12 amino acids. V dropped 3 bases and J dropped 1 base, with 2 bases sitting between them. The CDR3: CASSFRTDTQYF. The CDR3 DNA reads TGTGCCAGCAGTTTCCGCACAGATACGCAGTATTTT.

In this sample, this clonotype turned up many times. The CDR3 region is CASSYSIGGPEAFF. CDR3 sequence (DNA): TGTGCCAGCAGTTACTCGATTGGGGGCCCTGAAGCTTTCTTT. V usage is TRBV6-5 and J usage is TRBJ1-1; possibly TRBD1 for D (6 bases). Germline-derived CDR1 and CDR2 are MNHEY and SVGAGI. Between the trimmed V and J ends, which lost 0 bases and 6 bases, there was a span of 11 bases. The CDR3 extends over 14 amino acids.

The chain uses TRBV11-2 and TRBJ2-7; the match to TRBD1 covers 9 bases. CDR1 and CDR2 (germline): SGHAT, FQNNGV. V lost 3 bases to trimming and J lost 2 bases; unmatched junction nucleotides: 14. This CDR3 comprises 18 residues. The chain's CDR3 is CASSLAGDRGLSPYEQYF. CDR3 bases: TGTGCCAGCAGCTTGGCCGGAGACAGGGGGTTAAGTCCCTACGAGCAGTACTTC.

This clonotype appeared a few times. A much larger clone lies a single base off, so this may be a read error. The V and J genes are TRBV6-2 or TRBV6-3 and TRBJ1-1; TRBD1 matches at 9 bases. The CDR3 extends over 13 amino acids. Germline V CDR1 and CDR2: MNHEY, SVGEGT. In DNA form, the CDR3 reads TGTGCCAGCAGTGACAGGGGGACCACTGAAGCTCTCTTT. This codes for CASSDRGTTEALF.

With regard to this clonotype: A far larger clone is one nucleotide away, so this likely arose from a read error. As DNA, the CDR3 is TGTGCCAGCAGTCTGCGACAGCGGGTTGAAGCTTTCTTT. Translating it yields CASSLRQRVEAFF. The chain is built from TRBV3-1 and TRBJ1-1; tentatively, D is TRBD1 (5 bases). This CDR3 region has 13 residues. CDR1 is LGHDT, CDR2 YNNKEL, per germline (reference sequence). Trimming left V 6 bases short and J 7 bases short, with 15 bases between.

This clonotype appeared many times. The chain couples TRBV6-5 to TRBJ1-2; D is undetermined. CDR1 and CDR2 from the germline V gene are MNHEY and SVGAGI. This CDR3 comprises 13 residues. V shed 2 bases and J shed 6 bases, with 10 bases lying between them. DNA for the CDR3: TGTGCCAGCAGTTACCCGGCCCCCGATGGCTACACCTTC. Translation: CASSYPAPDGYTF.

Comment on this clonotype: A much larger clone sits a single nucleotide away, making a read error possible. The J gene is TRBJ1-1, the V gene TRBV20-1, with D possibly matching TRBD1 (6 bases). The CDR3 covers 14 residues. CDR1 is DFQATT and CDR2 is SNEGSKA in the germline V gene (reference sequence). Written as DNA, the CDR3 is TGCAGTACTAGAGATAGAGGGGGGGGCGCTTTCGCTTTCTTT. Amino acid sequence: CSTRDRGGGAFAFF.

In this sample, this clonotype turned up a few times. This chain joins TRBV10-3 and TRBJ2-2; D may be TRBD1 (5 bases). V was clipped by 2 bases and J by 5 bases, with 6 bases between them. The CDR3 sequence is 13 residues long. Per the germline V gene, CDR1 is ENHRY and CDR2 is SYGVKD. CDR3 residues: CAISEGATGELFF. DNA of the CDR3: TGTGCCATCAGTGAGGGGGCGACCGGGGAGCTGTTTTTT.

This clonotype was counted at least ten times. V usage is TRBV13 and J usage is TRBJ2-7, with TRBD1 as a possible D gene (5 bases). The V and J ends lost 5 bases and 6 bases respectively, with 20 bases between them. CDR3 length equals 15 residues. Germline loops: CDR1 PRHDT, CDR2 FYEKMQ (reference sequence). CDR3 residues: CASSPRLDRWTEQYF. In DNA form, the CDR3 reads TGTGCCAGCAGCCCCCGTCTTGACAGATGGACCGAGCAGTACTTC.

This clonotype was seen ten or more times. The chain couples TRBV19 to TRBJ2-1; no definite D call. CDR1 is LNHDA, CDR2 SQIVND, per germline (reference sequence). Trimming removed 1 base at V and 0 bases at J, with 4 bases between. The CDR3 is 14 amino acids. CDR3 DNA sequence: TGTGCCAGTAGTATAGCTAGCTCCTACAATGAGCAGTTCTTC. It is translated as CASSIASSYNEQFF.

The chain couples TRBV4-1 to TRBJ2-2; a possible D gene is TRBD2 (5 bases). Germline values: CDR1 MGHRA, CDR2 YSYEKL. V lost 7 bases and J lost 1, with 16 bases in between. The CDR3 has 16 amino acids. Written as DNA, the CDR3 is TGCGCCAGCACGATCGGGGAGCCTTTGAACACCGGGGAGCTGTTTTTT. This sequence encodes CASTIGEPLNTGELFF.

This clonotype occurred many times. The V and J genes are TRBV12-3 or TRBV12-4 and TRBJ1-1, with D maybe TRBD1 (5 bases). The CDR3 is 15 amino acids. V was trimmed by 2 bases and J by 4 bases, leaving 14 bases between them. CDR3 DNA: TGTGCCAGCAGTTTAATGGGGACGTGGGGCACTGAAGCTTTCTTT. It is translated as CASSLMGTWGTEAFF.

At least ten counts were recorded for this clonotype. J is TRBJ1-1 and V is TRBV13; D perhaps matches TRBD1 (5 bases). CDR3 length: 14 amino acids. The V end was cut by 6 bases, the J end by 1 base, with 12 bases between. Germline V gives CDR1 PRHDT, CDR2 FYEKMQ (reference sequence). The CDR3 reads CASREPGGNTEAFF. CDR3 bases: TGTGCCAGCAGGGAACCGGGGGGGAACACTGAAGCTTTCTTT.

This clonotype has a handful of counts. V and J are TRBV25-1 and TRBJ1-3; D gene uncertain. Germline assignment: CDR1 MGHDK and CDR2 SYGVNS. V was trimmed by 8 bases and J by 1 base, leaving 9 bases between them. CDR3 length: 13 amino acids. CDR3 residues: CASAKGSGNTIYF. CDR3 nucleotide sequence: TGTGCCAGCGCAAAGGGATCTGGAAACACCATATATTTT.

The chain employs TRBV7-2 and TRBJ2-1, with no clear D. Germline loops: CDR1 SGHTA, CDR2 FQGNSA. V lost 1 base, J lost 4 bases, and 11 bases lay in between. The CDR3 contains 15 residues. CDR3: CASSLVTGQYNEQFF. In DNA, the CDR3 is TGTGCCAGCAGCTTAGTTACGGGCCAATACAATGAGCAGTTCTTC. Full variable domain (rest looked up from reference TRBV7-2 and TRBJ2-1): GAGVSQSPSNKVTEKGKDVELRCDPISGHTALYWYRQSLGQGLEFLIYFQGNSAPDKSGLPSDRFSAERTGGSVSTLTIQRTQQEDSAVYLCASSLVTGQYNEQFFGPGTRLTVL.

This clonotype was recorded many times. This chain joins TRBV12-3 or TRBV12-4 and TRBJ2-3, with 9 bases lining up with TRBD2. The CDR3 spans 14 residues. Unmatched junction bases numbered 7, after V lost 8 bases and J lost 4 bases. The CDR3 coding sequence is TGTGCCAGCCGCTTTAGCGGGGGCCCAGATACGCAGTATTTT. It codes for CASRFSGGPDTQYF.